Listed here are 18 T cell receptor beta chains from one sample, sequenced in a study of T cells after posttransplantation cyclophosphamide. Profiling relied on immunoSEQ multiplex PCR, and the TCRdb table lists in-frame clones only, not all of them. Found here are about 66,000 clones, approximately 92% of them singletons; the top ten hold roughly 2.9%. The material sequenced was PBMCs. All receptors come from a woman aged 25 to 39 in good health and a related stem cell transplant donor.

This clone occurred once. The V gene is TRBV6-5, the J gene TRBJ2-7, with 7 bases aligning to TRBD1. Germline CDR1 MNHEY, CDR2 SVGAGI. The V gene end was trimmed by 0 bases and the J gene end by 6 bases; junction bases not matched to a gene: 11. The CDR3 has 16 residues. CDR3: CASSYSSGQAFFEQYF. CDR3 sequence (DNA): TGTGCCAGCAGTTACTCGTCAGGACAGGCCTTTTTCGAGCAGTACTTC.

This rearrangement joins TRBV6-5 to TRBJ2-3; D might be TRBD1 (5 bases). Germline V lookup: CDR1 MNHEY, CDR2 SVGAGI. This CDR3 comprises 14 residues. Trimming shortened V by 6 bases and J by 6 bases, and 16 bases separated the two germline ends. In nucleotides, the CDR3 is TGTGCCAGCAGCTACCCAGGGAATCCGGATACGCAGTATTTT. Protein: CASSYPGNPDTQYF.

The chain uses TRBV7-7 and TRBJ2-7, with no clear D. The length of the CDR3 is 12 residues. With 4 bases removed from V and 2 bases from J, the gap between germline ends came to 6 bases. From germline, CDR1 is SSHAT and CDR2 FNYEAQ (reference sequence). This CDR3 reads CASSSETYEQYF. DNA of the CDR3: TGTGCCAGCAGCTCCGAGACCTACGAGCAGTACTTC.

The V call is TRBV4-1, the J call TRBJ1-2, with D maybe TRBD1 (6 bases). Germline CDR1 and CDR2: MGHRA and YSYEKL. The CDR3 has 15 amino acids. With 0 bases removed from V and 4 bases from J, the gap between germline ends came to 12 bases. The CDR3 spells CASSQDQGLSYGYTF. For the CDR3, the DNA is TGCGCCAGCAGCCAAGATCAGGGGTTGAGCTATGGCTACACCTTC.

The chain is built from TRBV5-1 and TRBJ1-4, with no clear D. The CDR3 runs to 14 residues. Germline CDR1 reads SGHRS; CDR2 reads YFSETQ. V gave up 2 bases and J gave up 5 bases, with 10 bases separating them. CDR3: CASSFGSSNEKLFF. The CDR3 DNA sequence: TGCGCCAGCAGCTTTGGTAGCTCCAATGAAAAACTGTTTTTT.

This clone was counted once. The chain recombines TRBV19 with TRBJ1-2, with D possibly TRBD1 on 6 matching bases. CDR1 is LNHDA and CDR2 is SQIVND in the germline V gene (reference sequence). This CDR3 contains 12 residues. Trimming removed 6 bases at V and 4 bases at J, with 9 bases between. The CDR3 is CASSGQIYGYTF. The CDR3 DNA sequence: TGTGCCAGTAGCGGACAGATCTATGGCTACACCTTC.

This chain links TRBV18 with TRBJ1-1; D ambiguous. Germline loops: CDR1 KGHSH, CDR2 LQKENI. The CDR3 extends over 13 amino acids. Trimming took 3 bases from V and 5 from J, leaving 10 bases between them. CDR3 protein: CASSPSRGTEAFF. CDR3 bases: TGTGCCAGCTCACCCAGTCGGGGTACTGAAGCTTTCTTT.

The CDR3 DNA sequence: TGCGCCAGCAGCCAAAATCTCGGCCCCGGGGAGCTGTTTTTT. Amino acid sequence: CASSQNLGPGELFF. The chain has TRBV4-3 and TRBJ2-2; no clear D. V was cut by 2 bases and J by 6 bases, with 10 bases left in between. This CDR3 spans 14 amino acids. Looked up from germline, CDR1 is LGHNA and CDR2 is YSLEER.

The chain couples TRBV28 to TRBJ1-2; unclear D gene. The V end was cut by 8 bases, the J end by 3 bases, with 4 bases between. Germline V gene data show CDR1 as MDHEN and CDR2 as SYDVKM. CDR3 size: 10 residues. This chain's CDR3 is CASFDYGYTF. DNA of the CDR3: TGTGCCAGCTTTGACTATGGCTACACCTTC.

The V and J genes are TRBV7-8 and TRBJ2-3, with D possibly being TRBD2 (5 bases). Germline values: CDR1 SGHVS, CDR2 FQNEAQ. V lost 3 bases and J 2 bases, leaving 12 bases between the germline ends. CDR3 length: 15 amino acids. The CDR3 DNA reads TGTGCCAGCAGCTTTGGACTTCTCTACACAGATACGCAGTATTTT. Translating gives CASSFGLLYTDTQYF.

The chain employs TRBV7-3 and TRBJ1-1, with D possibly TRBD1 on 5 matching bases. V was pared by 1 base and J by 3 bases, with 9 bases between. Germline assignment: CDR1 SGHTA and CDR2 FQGTGA. The CDR3 runs to 14 residues. The CDR3, as DNA: TGTGCCAGCAGCTTAAAAGGCAGGGACACTGAAGCTTTCTTT. It specifies CASSLKGRDTEAFF.

A note on this clone: The sample contains more than one DNA sequence encoding this CDR3. This sequence joins TRBV19 and TRBJ1-1, with D possibly being TRBD1 (6 bases). Trimming left V 0 bases short and J 5 bases short, with 7 bases between. Per the germline V gene, CDR1 is LNHDA and CDR2 is SQIVND (reference sequence). This CDR3 is 13 amino acids long. CDR3 bases: TGTGCCAGTAGTATAGAGAGGGGGACTGAAGCTTTCTTT. As protein: CASSIERGTEAFF.

The chain couples TRBV11-3 to TRBJ1-1; D is unclear. The CDR3 consists of 13 residues. Per the germline V gene, CDR1 is SGHNT and CDR2 is YENEEA. V was trimmed by 4 bases and J by 6 bases, leaving 12 bases between them. In nucleotides, the CDR3 is TGTGCCAGCAGCTACCGACCGAGGTCTGAAGCTTTCTTT. This encodes CASSYRPRSEAFF. The full variable domain, in which reference TRBV11-3 and TRBJ1-1 provide the parts outside the CDR3, is EAGVVQSPRYKIIEKKQPVAFWCNPISGHNTLYWYLQNLGQGPELLIRYENEEAVDDSQLPKDRFSAERLKGVDSTLKIQPAELGDSAVYLCASSYRPRSEAFFGQGTRLTVV.

The chain recombines TRBV5-1 with TRBJ2-3; 9 bases line up with TRBD2. The CDR3 is 14 residues long. Germline assignment: CDR1 SGHRS and CDR2 YFSETQ. The J segment lost 1 base and the V segment lost 7 bases, leaving 4 bases of the junction unmatched. The CDR3 DNA follows: TGCGCCAGCGGCTGGACTAGCGGCACAGATACGCAGTATTTT. It specifies CASGWTSGTDTQYF. The full variable domain, in which reference TRBV5-1 and TRBJ2-3 provide the parts outside the CDR3, is KAGVTQTPRYLIKTRGQQVTLSCSPISGHRSVSWYQQTPGQGLQFLFEYFSETQRNKGNFPGRFSGRQFSNSRSEMNVSTLELGDSALYLCASGWTSGTDTQYFGPGTRLTVL.

The rearrangement uses TRBV11-3 and TRBJ2-1; D possibly corresponds to TRBD1 (5 bases). The CDR3 totals 15 residues. Trimming cost V 1 base and J 5 bases, with 12 bases left between them. Germline CDR1 SGHNT, CDR2 YENEEA. CDR3: CASSLAGSWNNEQFF. The CDR3 DNA reads as TGTGCCAGCAGCTTAGCAGGGTCTTGGAACAATGAGCAGTTCTTC. The whole variable domain, filled in from reference TRBV11-3 and TRBJ2-1, reads EAGVVQSPRYKIIEKKQPVAFWCNPISGHNTLYWYLQNLGQGPELLIRYENEEAVDDSQLPKDRFSAERLKGVDSTLKIQPAELGDSAVYLCASSLAGSWNNEQFFGPGTRLTVL.

The chain carries TRBV15 and TRBJ2-7; a weak D match, TRBD1 (6 bases). CDR1 and CDR2 (germline): LNHNV, YYDKDF (reference sequence). The CDR3 sequence is 14 residues long. Between the trimmed V and J ends, which lost 6 bases and 2 bases, there was a span of 14 bases. The CDR3 sequence: CATSAEQGAYEQYF. CDR3 coding DNA: TGTGCCACCAGTGCCGAACAGGGCGCCTACGAGCAGTACTTC.

The chain links TRBV5-1 to TRBJ1-1, with D possibly TRBD1 on 5 matching bases. V was cut by 3 bases and J by 4 bases, with 10 bases left in between. The CDR3 is 13 residues long. Germline CDR1 reads SGHRS; CDR2 reads YFSETQ. The CDR3 spells CASSSQGGTEAFF. The CDR3 DNA reads TGCGCCAGCAGCTCTCAGGGAGGCACTGAAGCTTTCTTT. The whole variable domain, remainder taken from reference TRBV5-1 and TRBJ1-1, is KAGVTQTPRYLIKTRGQQVTLSCSPISGHRSVSWYQQTPGQGLQFLFEYFSETQRNKGNFPGRFSGRQFSNSRSEMNVSTLELGDSALYLCASSSQGGTEAFFGQGTRLTVV.

This clone was found once. The rearrangement joins TRBV7-3 to TRBJ1-2; no reliable D call. This CDR3 is 13 amino acids long. The germline V and J ends were trimmed by 6 bases and 3 bases, with 11 bases remaining between them. Germline CDR1 SGHTA, CDR2 FQGTGA. CDR3: CASSYNRYYGYTF. In nucleotides, the CDR3 is TGTGCCAGCAGTTACAACCGGTACTATGGCTACACCTTC.